Given below is one TCR beta chain in context. Germline V gene lookup returns CDR1 LGHNA and CDR2 YNFKEQ. The CDR3 runs 20 residues. V lost 1 base to trimming and J lost 7 bases; unmatched junction nucleotides: 20. These data are taken from a study of blood T cell repertoires in COVID-19. Study-level information: Samples taken during acute and convalescent COVID-19 were collected in the United States, Italy and Spain. The analysed material was cDNA or gDNA that came from T cells, B-cell-depleted T cells, or PBMCs.

In the authors' workflow: How many nucleated cells were present was estimated from reference gene primer amplification. The assay was immunoSEQ multiplex PCR, and TCRdb's table has in-frame clones only and misses some. The V and J calls and clone size are taken from that table; D and trimming were inferred from the DNA. The data contain about 170,000 clones, over 80% of them seen just once; the ten biggest clones take up roughly 2.9%. J is TRBJ2-3 and V is TRBV4-2; 10 positions match TRBD2. Sample: peripheral blood. This clonotype was sampled from a woman aged 55 to 70 with acute or convalescent COVID-19. CDR3 sequence: CASSQAIPAGGPSTQNTQYF. The CDR3 bases are TGTGCCAGCAGCCAAGCAATACCAGCGGGGGGGCCTTCAACCCAAAATACGCAGTATTTT.